A single sample is the source of the 19 T cell receptor beta chains below, sequenced in a study of cytomegalovirus exposure and HLA in healthy donors. PCR primers comprised 60 Vbeta and 13 Jbeta primers. Measured with immunoSEQ multiplex PCR; TCRdb has only the in-frame clones, and not every one. The sample lists 60,000 to 70,000 clones, around 64% occurring once. The sequenced sample consisted of PBMCs. These receptors were collected from a woman between 50 and 59 years old in good health and CMV-seronegative.

The chain recombines TRBV29-1 with TRBJ2-7; possible D gene TRBD1, 5 bases. V lost 5 bases, J lost 6 bases, and 14 bases lay in between. The CDR3 is made up of 12 amino acids. Germline CDR1 reads SQVTM; CDR2 reads ANQGSEA. CDR3 DNA: TGCAGCGTTTTCGGTCAGGGATTCGAGCAGTACTTC. The encoded protein is CSVFGQGFEQYF.

The V and J genes are TRBV2 and TRBJ2-1, with 10 bases identical to TRBD2. Germline values: CDR1 SNHLY, CDR2 FYNNEI. The CDR3 consists of 15 residues. J lost 7 bases, V lost 7 bases, and 10 bases had no gene match. CDR3 bases: TGTGCCAGCACCTCTAGCGGGAGATGGGGGAATGAGCAGTTCTTC. Encoded protein: CASTSSGRWGNEQFF.

V is TRBV18 and J is TRBJ1-1, with TRBD1 matching 7 bases. V was pared by 1 base and J by 1 base, with 3 bases of the junction left unmatched. Germline-derived CDR1 and CDR2 are KGHSH and LQKENI. The CDR3 loop spans 15 amino acids. CDR3 amino acids: CASSPLGTANTEAFF. CDR3 nucleotides: TGTGCCAGCTCACCACTGGGGACAGCGAACACTGAAGCTTTCTTT.

This chain links TRBV29-1 with TRBJ1-1; a weak D match, TRBD1 (6 bases). This CDR3 spans 14 amino acids. The V end was cut by 3 bases, the J end by 3 bases, with 14 bases between. CDR1 is SQVTM and CDR2 is ANQGSEA in the germline V gene. This CDR3 reads CSVEGAGAYTEAFF. CDR3 coding DNA: TGCAGCGTTGAGGGGGCGGGCGCATACACTGAAGCTTTCTTT.

This chain links TRBV11-2 with TRBJ1-1, with D possibly TRBD1 on 6 matching bases. Trimming removed 3 bases from V and 7 bases from J, with 15 bases in between. The CDR3 spans 14 residues. Germline values: CDR1 SGHAT, CDR2 FQNNGV. The CDR3 nucleotides read TGTGCCAGCAGCTTGGACAGACTCGGGCTTGAAGCTTTCTTT. This encodes CASSLDRLGLEAFF.

The chain combines TRBV25-1 with TRBJ1-3; the D gene is possibly TRBD1 (5 bases). CDR1 MGHDK and CDR2 SYGVNS come from the germline V gene. The ends were cut back, 5 bases at V and 0 bases at J, with 11 bases in the middle. The CDR3 spans 15 residues. CDR3 coding DNA: TGTGCCAGCAGTCCCCTGGGGGGCTCTGGAAACACCATATATTTT. Protein: CASSPLGGSGNTIYF.

V is TRBV4-3 and J is TRBJ1-4, with unresolved D. Germline values: CDR1 LGHNA, CDR2 YSLEER. V was trimmed by 0 bases and J by 8 bases, leaving 13 bases between them. The CDR3 consists of 15 residues. CDR3: CASSQENVLYEKLFF. For the CDR3, the DNA is TGCGCCAGCAGCCAAGAAAATGTCCTCTACGAAAAACTGTTTTTT.

The rearrangement joins TRBV2 to TRBJ1-5; 7 nucleotides match TRBD1. The trim removed 7 bases at V and 6 bases at J, leaving 9 bases unmatched. The CDR3 extends over 14 amino acids. CDR1 and CDR2 from the germline V gene are SNHLY and FYNNEI. CDR3 sequence: CASMSPQGTQPQHF. Here the CDR3 DNA reads TGTGCCAGCATGAGCCCACAGGGGACTCAGCCCCAGCATTTT.

The chain links TRBV9 to TRBJ1-4, with D perhaps matching TRBD1 (5 bases). Germline V gene data show CDR1 as SGDLS and CDR2 as YYNGEE. The CDR3 extends over 15 amino acids. V lost 2 bases to trimming and J lost 4 bases, with 12 bases between them. CDR3 sequence: CASSVRGSGNEKLFF. DNA for the CDR3: TGTGCCAGCAGCGTTCGGGGGTCGGGTAATGAAAAACTGTTTTTT. The variable domain in full, completed from reference TRBV9 and TRBJ1-4, reads DSGVTQTPKHLITATGQRVTLRCSPRSGDLSVYWYQQSLDQGLQFLIQYYNGEERAKGNILERFSAQQFPDLHSELNLSSLELGDSALYFCASSVRGSGNEKLFFGSGTQLSVL.

This chain joins TRBV5-1 and TRBJ1-1; 7 bases are a match to TRBD1. Germline V gene lookup returns CDR1 SGHRS and CDR2 YFSETQ. Trimming cost V 4 bases and J 0 bases; bases outside gene matches: 3. The CDR3 extends over 14 amino acids. The CDR3 protein is CASSRDSLNTEAFF. The CDR3 DNA follows: TGCGCCAGCAGCCGGGACAGTCTGAACACTGAAGCTTTCTTT.

The rearrangement joins TRBV10-2 to TRBJ1-6; D ambiguous. Trimming took off 2 bases at V and 5 bases at J, with 7 bases between the two ends. The CDR3 is 14 residues long. Germline CDR1 reads WSHSY; CDR2 reads SAAADI. As DNA, the CDR3 is TGCGCCAGCAGTGAGCCTCGCGATAATTCACCCCTCCACTTT. The encoded protein is CASSEPRDNSPLHF.

The chain has TRBV6-1 and TRBJ2-7; D possibly corresponds to TRBD2 (6 bases). The germline V and J ends were trimmed by 1 base and 2 bases, with 12 bases remaining between them. The CDR3 has 15 residues. Germline lookup yields CDR1 MNHNS and CDR2 SASEGT. CDR3 sequence (DNA): TGTGCCAGCAGTGAAGGGCTAGCGCTTACCTACGAGCAGTACTTC. Its translation: CASSEGLALTYEQYF.

This clone turned up a few times. J is TRBJ1-2 and V is TRBV9, with 8 bases identical to TRBD1. The J segment lost 6 bases and the V segment lost 0 bases, leaving 4 bases of the junction unmatched. From germline, CDR1 is SGDLS and CDR2 YYNGEE. The CDR3 is made up of 14 amino acids. The CDR3 DNA reads TGTGCCAGCAGCGTAGCAGGGGGCGCGGATGGCTACACCTTC. This sequence encodes CASSVAGGADGYTF.

The chain carries TRBV9 and TRBJ1-4; TRBD1 matches at 9 bases. Unmatched junction bases numbered 6, after V lost 7 bases and J lost 8 bases. This CDR3 contains 13 residues. Per germline, CDR1 SGDLS and CDR2 YYNGEE. CDR3 amino acids: CASGGQGGEKLFF. The CDR3 DNA follows: TGTGCCAGCGGGGGACAGGGAGGAGAAAAACTGTTTTTT.

This clone qualifies as medium-sized (0.01 to 0.1%). The genes are TRBV4-3 and TRBJ1-1; perhaps TRBD1 as D (5 bases). This CDR3 region has 14 residues. Trimming removed 2 bases at V and 1 base at J, with 8 bases between. From germline, CDR1 is LGHNA and CDR2 YSLEER. DNA for the CDR3: TGCGCCAGCAGCCAACTTCAGGGGAACACTGAAGCTTTCTTT. It specifies CASSQLQGNTEAFF.

The chain recombines TRBV4-3 with TRBJ2-1, with unresolved D. Germline V gene sequence: CDR1 LGHNA, CDR2 YSLEER. The CDR3 is 17 residues long. V was shortened by 0 bases and J by 2 bases, with 14 bases between the two germline ends. The CDR3 reads CASSQDAGSSTYNEQFF. The CDR3 DNA follows: TGCGCCAGCAGCCAAGACGCCGGGTCTAGTACCTACAATGAGCAGTTCTTC.

The chain carries TRBV5-6 and TRBJ2-7; 7 positions agree with TRBD2. Per germline, CDR1 SGHDT and CDR2 YYEEEE. J was trimmed by 2 bases and V by 0 bases; bases with no gene match: 2. The CDR3 has 14 residues. Here the CDR3 reads CASSLEGTTYEQYF. DNA of the CDR3: TGTGCCAGCAGCTTGGAAGGGACTACCTACGAGCAGTACTTC.

The chain combines TRBV28 with TRBJ1-5; 7 bases line up with TRBD1. The CDR3 is 14 amino acids. The J segment lost 6 bases and the V segment lost 7 bases, leaving 9 bases of the junction unmatched. The germline V gene encodes CDR1 MDHEN and CDR2 SYDVKM. The CDR3 reads CASTTGQGGQPQHF. The CDR3 DNA reads TGTGCCAGCACTACGGGCCAGGGGGGTCAGCCCCAGCATTTT.

This clone showed up just a few times. J is TRBJ2-5 and V is TRBV28; weak D call: TRBD2 (6 bases). V lost 7 bases and J 4 bases, leaving 19 bases between the germline ends. The germline V gene has CDR1 MDHEN and CDR2 SYDVKM. This CDR3 contains 15 residues. CDR3 DNA: TGTGCCAGCAACCCCGGAGGGCCGGTTACAGAGACCCAGTACTTC. Translation: CASNPGGPVTETQYF.